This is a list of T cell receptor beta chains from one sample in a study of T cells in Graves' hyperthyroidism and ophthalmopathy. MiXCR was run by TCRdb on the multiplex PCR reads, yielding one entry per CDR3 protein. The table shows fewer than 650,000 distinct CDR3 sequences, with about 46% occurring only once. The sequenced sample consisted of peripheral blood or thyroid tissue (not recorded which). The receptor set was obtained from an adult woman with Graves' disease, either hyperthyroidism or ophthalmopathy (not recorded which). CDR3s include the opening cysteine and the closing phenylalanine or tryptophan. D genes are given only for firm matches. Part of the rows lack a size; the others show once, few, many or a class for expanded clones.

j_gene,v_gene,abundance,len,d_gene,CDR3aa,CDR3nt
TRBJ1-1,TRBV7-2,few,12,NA,CASSFLGTEAFF,TGTGCCAGCAGCTTTTTGGGCACTGAAGCTTTCTTT
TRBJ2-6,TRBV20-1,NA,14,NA,CSAGRLSGANVLTF,TGCAGTGCCGGACGCCTCTCTGGGGCCAACGTCCTGACTTTC
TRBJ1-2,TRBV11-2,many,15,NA,CASSAIDGGGDGYTF,TGTGCCAGCAGCGCCATTGATGGGGGAGGAGATGGCTACACCTTC
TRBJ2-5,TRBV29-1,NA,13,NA,CSAPDGGLETQYF,TGCAGCGCTCCCGATGGGGGGCTTGAGACCCAGTACTTC
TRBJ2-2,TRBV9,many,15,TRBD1,CASSETGSDTGELFF,TGTGCCAGCAGCGAGACAGGGTCGGACACCGGGGAGCTGTTTTTT
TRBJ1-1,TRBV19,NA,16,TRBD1,CASSTSTGSPGTEAFF,TGTGCCAGTAGTACTTCGACAGGGAGCCCCGGGACTGAAGCTTTCTTT
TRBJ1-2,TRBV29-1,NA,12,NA,CSVLGGPYGYTF,TGCAGCGTGCTAGGGGGGCCCTATGGCTACACCTTC
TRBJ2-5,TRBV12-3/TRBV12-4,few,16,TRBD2,CASNSHAGLVGETQYF,TGTGCCAGCAATTCCCACGCGGGACTAGTTGGGGAGACCCAGTACTTC
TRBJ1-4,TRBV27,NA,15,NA,CASSSGVTGGEKLFF,TGTGCCAGCAGTTCAGGGGTTACTGGGGGTGAAAAACTGTTTTTT
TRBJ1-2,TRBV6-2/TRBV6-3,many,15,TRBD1,CASRPTGTGSFGYTF,TGTGCCAGCAGACCTACCGGGACAGGGTCGTTCGGCTACACCTTC
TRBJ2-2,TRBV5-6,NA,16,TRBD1,CASSLDRAANTGELFF,TGTGCCAGCAGCCTCGACAGGGCCGCGAACACCGGGGAGCTGTTTTTT
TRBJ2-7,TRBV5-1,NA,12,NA,CASSFDWNEQYF,TGCGCCAGCAGCTTTGATTGGAACGAGCAGTACTTC
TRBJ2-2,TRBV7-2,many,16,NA,CASSPFGAGYTGELFF,TGTGCCAGCAGCCCGTTCGGAGCGGGTTACACCGGGGAGCTGTTTTTT
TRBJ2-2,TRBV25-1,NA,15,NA,CASSEAAGDTGELFF,TGTGCCAGCAGTGAGGCGGCAGGGGACACCGGGGAGCTGTTTTTT
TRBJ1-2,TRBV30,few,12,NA,CAWNAGNYGYTF,TGTGCCTGGAATGCGGGGAACTATGGCTACACCTTC
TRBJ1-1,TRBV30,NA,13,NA,CAARIFSNTEAFF,TGTGCGGCTCGGATCTTCTCGAACACTGAAGCTTTCTTT
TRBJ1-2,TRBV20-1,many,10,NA,CSVSFWGYTF,TGCAGTGTATCGTTCTGGGGCTACACCTTC
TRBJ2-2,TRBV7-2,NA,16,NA,CASSLRFRLNTGELFF,TGTGCCAGCAGCTTGCGTTTCCGGCTGAACACCGGGGAGCTGTTTTTT
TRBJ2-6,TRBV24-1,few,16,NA,CATSDATGAGANVLTF,TGTGCCACCAGTGATGCTACAGGAGCAGGGGCCAACGTCCTGACTTTC
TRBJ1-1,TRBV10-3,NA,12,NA,CAIRPSNTEAFF,TGTGCCATCAGGCCCTCGAACACTGAAGCTTTCTTT
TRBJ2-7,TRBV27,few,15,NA,CASSSLTLRAYEQYF,TGTGCCAGCAGTAGCCTAACTCTGAGGGCCTACGAGCAGTACTTC
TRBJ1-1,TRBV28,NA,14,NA,CASRFPDRNTEAFF,TGTGCCAGCAGATTTCCCGACAGGAACACTGAAGCTTTCTTT
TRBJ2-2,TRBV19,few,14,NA,CASSEGREAGELFF,TGTGCCAGTAGTGAGGGACGGGAAGCCGGGGAGCTGTTTTTT
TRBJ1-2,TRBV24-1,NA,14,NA,CATSGVNPDYGYTF,TGTGCCACCAGTGGTGTAAACCCCGACTATGGCTACACCTTC
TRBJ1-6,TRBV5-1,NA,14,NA,CASRRATSTSPLHF,TGCGCCAGCAGACGGGCCACAAGTACTTCACCCCTCCACTTT
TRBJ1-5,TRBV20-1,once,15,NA,CSASRPQGGYQPQHF,TGCAGTGCTAGCAGGCCTCAGGGAGGTTATCAGCCCCAGCATTTT
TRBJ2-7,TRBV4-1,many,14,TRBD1,CASSLPGQTYEQYF,TGCGCCAGCAGCCTTCCGGGACAGACCTACGAGCAGTACTTC
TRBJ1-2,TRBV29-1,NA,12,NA,CSAAADNYGYTF,TGCAGCGCAGCGGCCGATAACTATGGCTACACCTTC
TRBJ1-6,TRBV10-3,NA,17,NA,CAISRDIVSSYNSPLHF,TGTGCCATCAGTCGGGACATCGTGAGCTCCTATAATTCACCCCTCCACTTT
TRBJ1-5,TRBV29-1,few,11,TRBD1,CSAGGTSDQHF,TGCAGCGCAGGGGGGACTAGCGACCAGCATTTT
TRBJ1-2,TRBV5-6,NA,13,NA,CASTTQGSHGYTF,TGTGCCAGCACTACCCAGGGCTCTCATGGCTACACCTTC